This T cell receptor beta chain stems from a study of T cell responses to AZD1222 COVID-19 vaccine. Notes on the study in general: Spike-specific TCR breadth and depth grew following two AZD1222 doses.

To note about this clone: The antigen remains undetermined.

Assay: immunoSEQ multiplex PCR; the TCRdb copy retains only in-frame clones and omits some. The table records some 150,000 clones, more than 85% of them present only once. This clonotype originated in an adult in good health. The material was peripheral blood, obtained on day 0 of AZD1222 vaccination.

The CDR3 DNA sequence: TGTGCCAGCAGCTTAAGACTAGCCCCGAACACCGGGGAGCTGTTTTTT. This encodes CASSLRLAPNTGELFF. The J gene is TRBJ2-2, the V gene TRBV11-1; 7 bases agree with TRBD2. CDR3 length: 16 amino acids. V lost 2 bases and J lost 0; bases outside the gene matches: 3. In germline, CDR1 is SGHAT, CDR2 FQDESV (reference sequence).